The 9 T cell receptor beta chains in this list originate from one sample, sequenced in a study of OX40 agonist ivuxolimab in advanced cancers. Receptor amplification or capture employed the immunoSEQ multiplex PCR assay. TCRdb carries this immuneACCESS record with in-frame sequences only. Its versions omit some clonotypes, under half of them owing to an unresolved V gene in the studies checked, with the rest unexplained. In this sample the table shows some 43,000 clones, 87% of which occur a single time. Approximately 10% of the sample rests with the top ten. Source: CD4+ or CD8+ T cells sorted from blood, taken in a trial of the OX40 agonist ivuxolimab. These receptors all come from an adult with an advanced solid tumor such as melanoma, head and neck, liver or kidney cancer.

The CDR3 spells CASSVATGTGHYEQYF. CDR3 bases: TGTGCCAGCAGCGTAGCTACCGGGACAGGCCACTACGAGCAGTACTTC. This rearrangement joins TRBV9 to TRBJ2-7; 8 bases are a match to TRBD1. V trimming: 0 bases; J trimming: 3 bases; junction bases outside the gene matches: 8. This CDR3 has 16 amino acids. From germline, CDR1 is SGDLS and CDR2 YYNGEE.

The V gene is TRBV9, the J gene TRBJ2-7; 10 bases match TRBD2. Germline CDR1 and CDR2: SGDLS and YYNGEE. Trimming removed 4 bases from V and 1 base from J; junction bases left unmatched: 17. This CDR3 contains 19 residues. In nucleotides, the CDR3 is TGTGCCAGCAGCCCGGGATTGGAAAAGGGGACTAGCGATTCCTACGAGCAGTACTTC. This translates into CASSPGLEKGTSDSYEQYF.

This rearrangement joins TRBV9 to TRBJ1-2; D uncertain. V was trimmed by 0 bases and J by 2 bases, leaving 8 bases between them. This CDR3 is 14 amino acids long. CDR1 is SGDLS, CDR2 YYNGEE, per germline. The CDR3 reads CASSVAAGNYGYTF. The CDR3 bases are TGTGCCAGCAGCGTAGCTGCGGGGAACTATGGCTACACCTTC. The entire variable domain, with the rest obtained from reference TRBV9 and TRBJ1-2, is as follows: DSGVTQTPKHLITATGQRVTLRCSPRSGDLSVYWYQQSLDQGLQFLIQYYNGEERAKGNILERFSAQQFPDLHSELNLSSLELGDSALYFCASSVAAGNYGYTFGSGTRLTVV.

J is TRBJ2-2 and V is TRBV9, with 8 bases lining up with TRBD2. The CDR3 length is 17 residues. Trimming at V came to 4 bases and at J to 4 bases, leaving 12 bases not matched to a gene. The germline V gene encodes CDR1 SGDLS and CDR2 YYNGEE. The CDR3 reads CASSPSGAGATTGELFF. The CDR3 DNA is TGTGCCAGCAGCCCCAGCGGAGCGGGGGCCACCACCGGGGAGCTGTTTTTT.

This clone has at least ten counts. The rearrangement links TRBV2 to TRBJ2-5, with 9 positions matching TRBD2. V was clipped by 7 bases and J by 2 bases; unmatched bases: 8. Germline CDR1 and CDR2: SNHLY and FYNNEI. The CDR3 length is 15 residues. Here the CDR3 DNA reads TGTGCCAGCACCAGGACTAGCGCCTTACAAGAGACCCAGTACTTC. Protein product: CASTRTSALQETQYF.

The V and J genes are TRBV11-2 and TRBJ2-1, with unresolved D. The V gene lost 0 bases and the J gene lost 1 base, with 7 bases spanning the gap. The CDR3 has 15 residues. Germline CDR1 and CDR2: SGHAT and FQNNGV. CDR3 loop: CASSLEAPSYNEQFF. The CDR3 DNA reads TGTGCCAGCAGCTTAGAAGCCCCGTCCTACAATGAGCAGTTCTTC.

This chain connects TRBV7-9 to TRBJ1-1; 8 bases map to TRBD1. The germline CDR1 and CDR2 sequences are SEHNR and FQNEAQ (reference sequence). V lost 4 bases to trimming and J lost 4 bases; unmatched junction nucleotides: 8. This CDR3 has 15 residues. CDR3 loop: CASSYTTGASTEAFF. Written as DNA, the CDR3 is TGTGCCAGCAGCTATACGACAGGGGCAAGCACTGAAGCTTTCTTT.

This clone is a singleton in its sample. V usage is TRBV28 and J usage is TRBJ2-1; D ambiguous. Trimming took off 8 bases at V and 7 bases at J, with 18 bases between the two ends. CDR1 and CDR2 (germline): MDHEN, SYDVKM. The CDR3 length is 14 residues. The DNA of the CDR3 is TGTGCCAGCTGCCCCTTTGCAGGCTTGAATGAGCAGTTCTTC. It codes for CASCPFAGLNEQFF.

The chain combines TRBV9 with TRBJ1-2; D gene ambiguous. Germline V lookup: CDR1 SGDLS, CDR2 YYNGEE. This CDR3 is built from 15 residues. V lost 0 bases and J 5 bases, leaving 14 bases between the germline ends. CDR3 nucleotide sequence: TGTGCCAGCAGCGTAGAGGCAGCAGACACTTATGGCTACACCTTC. Amino acid sequence: CASSVEAADTYGYTF.